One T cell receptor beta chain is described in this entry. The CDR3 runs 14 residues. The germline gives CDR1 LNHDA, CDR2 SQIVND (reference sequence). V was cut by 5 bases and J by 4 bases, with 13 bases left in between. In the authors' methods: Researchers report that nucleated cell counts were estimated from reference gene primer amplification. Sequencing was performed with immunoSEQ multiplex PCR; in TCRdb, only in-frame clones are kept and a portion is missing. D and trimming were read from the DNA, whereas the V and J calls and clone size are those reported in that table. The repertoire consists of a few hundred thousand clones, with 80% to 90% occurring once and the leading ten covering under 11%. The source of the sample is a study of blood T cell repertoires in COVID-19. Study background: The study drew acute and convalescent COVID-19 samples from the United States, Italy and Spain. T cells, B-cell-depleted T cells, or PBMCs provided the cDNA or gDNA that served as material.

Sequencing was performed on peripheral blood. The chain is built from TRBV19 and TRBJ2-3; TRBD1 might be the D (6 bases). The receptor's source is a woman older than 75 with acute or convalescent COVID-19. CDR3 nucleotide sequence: TGTGCCAGTAGTCCTCGACAGGTTGCAGATACGCAGTATTTT. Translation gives CASSPRQVADTQYF.